A selection of T cell receptor beta chains follows, all from one sample in a study of cytomegalovirus exposure and HLA in healthy donors. Data came from immunoSEQ multiplex PCR; TCRdb stores just in-frame clones and leaves some out. Seen here are more than 80,000 clones, about 70% observed once, and the top ten hold 0.65% to 0.85%. Sequenced input: PBMCs. The receptors were gathered from a boy between 5 and 17 years old in good health and CMV-seronegative. The CDR3 runs from the conserved cysteine through the conserved F or W. The D gene is left open where the match is weak. Part of the rows lack a size; the others show once, few, many or a class for expanded clones.

-	TRBV11-3	once	TRBJ2-7	TGTGCCAGCAGCTCGGACAGCTCCTACGAGCAGTACTTC	CASSSDSSYEQYF
-	TRBV7-3	few	TRBJ2-1	TGTGCCAGCAGCTTCGTGGGGCGGGATGGTGAGCAGTTCTTC	CASSFVGRDGEQFF
-	TRBV7-2	-	TRBJ2-3	TGTGCCAGCAGCTCCGGGGGTTCGGGGTCAGATACGCAGTATTTT	CASSSGGSGSDTQYF
-	TRBV28	-	TRBJ1-2	TGTGCCAGCGACGGACAGCCTGCTTTTGGCTACACCTTC	CASDGQPAFGYTF
TRBD2	TRBV7-9	-	TRBJ2-7	TGTGCCAGCAGCTCAGGGAGGGACCCGAGCTCCTACGAGCAGTACTTC	CASSSGRDPSSYEQYF
TRBD1	TRBV10-3	-	TRBJ2-5	TGTGCCATCAGTACTAAACAGGGGGTGGAGACCCAGTACTTC	CAISTKQGVETQYF
-	TRBV6-1	-	TRBJ2-3	TGTGCCAGCAGTGCCCTTACAGATACGCAGTATTTT	CASSALTDTQYF
TRBD2	TRBV30	few	TRBJ2-1	TGTGCCTGGAGTTTAAGGGGACTAGCATCCTACAATGAGCAGTTCTTC	CAWSLRGLASYNEQFF
-	TRBV7-2	-	TRBJ1-6	TGTGCCAGCAGCCTAGGGAGGAGCTCCTATAATTCACCCCTCCACTTT	CASSLGRSSYNSPLHF
TRBD1	TRBV7-9	-	TRBJ1-2	TGTGCCAGCAGGGCGGCGGACAGGGGCCCTGGCTACACCTTC	CASRAADRGPGYTF
TRBD2	TRBV6-5	-	TRBJ2-1	TGTGCCAGCAGTTACTCGGGCGGGGGGAGATACAATGAGCAGTTCTTC	CASSYSGGGRYNEQFF
-	TRBV28	-	TRBJ2-4	TGTGCCAGCAATAAGGGGGCCAAAAACATTCAGTACTTC	CASNKGAKNIQYF
TRBD1	TRBV7-8	-	TRBJ1-5	TGTGCCAGCAGCTTCCGTGGGACAGGAGGCCATTATAGCAATCAGCCCCAGCATTTT	CASSFRGTGGHYSNQPQHF
TRBD1	TRBV5-1	-	TRBJ1-5	TGCGCCAGCAGGCAGGGGGACTATCAGCCCCAGCATTTT	CASRQGDYQPQHF
-	TRBV5-6	once	TRBJ2-2	TGTGCCAGCAGCTTGGTTAGTGACACCGGGGAGCTGTTTTTT	CASSLVSDTGELFF
-	TRBV12-5	few	TRBJ1-1	TGTGCTAGTGGGGACGACAGTTTCGTAGACACTGAAGCTTTCTTT	CASGDDSFVDTEAFF
-	TRBV4-3	few	TRBJ2-6	TGCGCCAGCAGCCAAGATCACAGCTCTGGGGCCAACGTCCTGACTTTC	CASSQDHSSGANVLTF
TRBD1	TRBV7-9	-	TRBJ1-1	TGTGCCAGCAGCCCGGACAGGGGAAAGGACACTGAAGCTTTCTTT	CASSPDRGKDTEAFF
TRBD2	TRBV5-6	few	TRBJ2-3	TGTGCCAGCAGCTTAGGAGCGGGAGTTGATACGCAGTATTTT	CASSLGAGVDTQYF
-	TRBV6-5	-	TRBJ2-1	TGTGCCAGCAGTACTCGGGTGGGTGAGCAGTTCTTC	CASSTRVGEQFF
-	TRBV6-6	-	TRBJ2-2	TGTGCCAGCAAGGCGGGCGCGAACACCGGGGAGCTGTTTTTT	CASKAGANTGELFF
-	TRBV30	-	TRBJ2-5	TGTGCCTGGAGGCCTTGGGCCGGAGGGACCCAGTACTTC	CAWRPWAGGTQYF
-	TRBV30	-	TRBJ1-5	TGTGCCTGGAGTGTTGGAGATTATAGCAATCAGCCCCAGCATTTT	CAWSVGDYSNQPQHF
-	TRBV11-2	-	TRBJ2-2	TGTGCCAGCAGCTTTGGCCCTAGGGGGGAGCTGTTTTTT	CASSFGPRGELFF
-	TRBV6-1	-	TRBJ1-1	TGTGCCAGCAGTGACCCCCTGGCAGGGTGGGTGAACACTGAAGCTTTCTTT	CASSDPLAGWVNTEAFF
-	TRBV28	-	TRBJ1-3	TGTGCCAGCAGTCATAGAGGACCGGGGAACACCATATATTTT	CASSHRGPGNTIYF
TRBD1	TRBV10-1	-	TRBJ2-7	TGCGCCAGCAGTGAGTCAAGGACAGGGGGCTACGAGCAGTACTTC	CASSESRTGGYEQYF
TRBD2	TRBV5-1	-	TRBJ2-1	TGCGCCAGCAGCTTGGGACTAGCGGAATACAATGAGCAGTTCTTC	CASSLGLAEYNEQFF
TRBD1	TRBV5-5	-	TRBJ2-7	TGTGCCAGCAGCTTGGACCTAGGGACAGGGTACGAGCAGTACTTC	CASSLDLGTGYEQYF
TRBD2	TRBV5-1	-	TRBJ2-2	TGCGCCAGCAGCTTGGCCCGGAGTTGGGCTAGCGGGGGCCAAGAGGACACCGGGGAGCTGTTTTTT	CASSLARSWASGGQEDTGELFF
-	TRBV5-4	-	TRBJ2-7	TGTGCCAGCAGCTTGCGGGACAAGGCCATCTACGAGCAGTACTTC	CASSLRDKAIYEQYF
-	TRBV6-6	-	TRBJ1-1	TGTGCCAGCAGGCGGGGCCAGGATCCGTTCTTT	CASRRGQDPFF
-	TRBV21-1	-	TRBJ1-5	TGTGCCAGCAGCAAAGGGGGGTTTACAGGGGGATCTTATCAGCCCCAGCATTTT	CASSKGGFTGGSYQPQHF
TRBD1	TRBV29-1	few	TRBJ2-7	TGCAGCGTTGGGGACAGGGGCTACGAGCAGTACTTC	CSVGDRGYEQYF
-	TRBV19	-	TRBJ1-1	TGTGCCAGTAGTACGACAGCGCGGGGCACTGAAGCTTTCTTT	CASSTTARGTEAFF
-	TRBV6-4	once	TRBJ1-1	TGTGCCAGCAGTCCAGGGCCCAACACTGAAGCTTTCTTT	CASSPGPNTEAFF
-	TRBV6-5	-	TRBJ1-1	TGTGCCAGCTGTGGCGGGAACACTGAAGCTTTCTTT	CASCGGNTEAFF
TRBD2	TRBV7-2	-	TRBJ2-1	TGTGCCAGCAGCTTGACTAGCGGGACTGTGAATGAGCAGTTCTTC	CASSLTSGTVNEQFF
TRBD1	TRBV4-1	once	TRBJ2-6	TGCGCCAGCAGCCCTGCCGGGACAGGGACTGGGGCCAACGTCCTGACTTTC	CASSPAGTGTGANVLTF
-	TRBV6-5	-	TRBJ1-5	TGTGCCAGCAGTTACTCGGGGCAGGGGAGTCAGCCCCAGCATTTT	CASSYSGQGSQPQHF
-	TRBV30	-	TRBJ1-3	TGTGCCTGGATCGGGGCGGGAGCGGGAAACACCATATATTTT	CAWIGAGAGNTIYF
-	TRBV2	-	TRBJ1-6	TGTGCCAGCAGAACCAGGAATGCTAATTCACCCCTCCACTTT	CASRTRNANSPLHF
-	TRBV6-4	-	TRBJ1-6	TGTGCCAGCAGTGACCGGGGAGGGGTCAATTCACCCCTCCACTTT	CASSDRGGVNSPLHF
TRBD1	TRBV5-1	-	TRBJ2-7	TGCGCCAGCAGCTCCTCGGGGGACAGGGTCTACGAGCAGTACTTC	CASSSSGDRVYEQYF
TRBD1	TRBV7-6	few	TRBJ1-2	TGTGCCAGCAGCATTGGACAGGGAGACTTCTATGGCTACACCTTC	CASSIGQGDFYGYTF
TRBD2	TRBV5-6	-	TRBJ2-5	TGTGCCAGCAGTAGCGGGAGGGGCCAAGAGACCCAGTACTTC	CASSSGRGQETQYF
-	TRBV11-3	-	TRBJ1-2	TGTGCCAGCAGCTCCCAGGGACTTACTCCTAACTATGGCTACACCTTC	CASSSQGLTPNYGYTF
-	TRBV2	-	TRBJ2-7	TGTGCCAGCAGAGACGCGGAACCCTACGAGCAGTACTTC	CASRDAEPYEQYF
TRBD2	TRBV28	-	TRBJ2-2	TGTGCCAGCCTACCCACGGGCCTAGCGGCAAACACCGGGGAGCTGTTTTTT	CASLPTGLAANTGELFF
-	TRBV29-1	-	TRBJ1-1	TGCAGCGTTGAGAGGGTTATGAACACTGAAGCTTTCTTT	CSVERVMNTEAFF
TRBD2	TRBV6-5	-	TRBJ2-3	TGTGCCAGCAGTCTAGCGGGGGGTACGCAGTATTTT	CASSLAGGTQYF